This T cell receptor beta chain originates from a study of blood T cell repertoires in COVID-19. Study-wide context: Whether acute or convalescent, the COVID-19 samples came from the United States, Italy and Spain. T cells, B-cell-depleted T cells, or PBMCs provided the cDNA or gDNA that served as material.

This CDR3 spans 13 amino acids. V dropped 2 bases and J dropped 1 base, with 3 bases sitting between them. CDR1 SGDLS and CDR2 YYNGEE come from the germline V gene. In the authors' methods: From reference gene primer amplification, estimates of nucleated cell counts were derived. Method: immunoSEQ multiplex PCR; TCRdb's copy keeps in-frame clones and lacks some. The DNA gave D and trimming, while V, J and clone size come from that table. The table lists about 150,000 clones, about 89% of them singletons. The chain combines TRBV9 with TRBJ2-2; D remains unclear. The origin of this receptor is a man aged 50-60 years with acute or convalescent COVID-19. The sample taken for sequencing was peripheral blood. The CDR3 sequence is CASSVRNTGELFF. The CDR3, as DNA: TGTGCCAGCAGCGTGCGGAACACCGGGGAGCTGTTTTTT.